The subject of this entry is one T cell receptor (beta chain). What it binds is not known. The CDR3 runs 14 residues. V shed 5 bases and J shed 2 bases, with 13 bases lying between them. Germline V gene data show CDR1 as SQVTM and CDR2 as ANQGSEA. The data stem from a study of shared clonotypes between healthy human individuals. Study conclusions and caveats: Donor clonotype sharing was expected to depend on sequencing depth. Exclusively blood specimens were collected; tissue repertoires likely differ.

Healthy HIV-negative adults with no recent acute infections or vaccinations were recruited as donors. Method: immunoSEQ multiplex PCR; TCRdb's copy keeps in-frame clones and lacks some. Of about 500,000 clones detected, 70% to 80% appear once; the ten largest clones hold more than 10%. The sequence derives from a woman in her thirties or forties in good health. Some clones in this sample may be carry-over from other donors' samples. The sequencing sample was made of PBMCs. The chain links TRBV29-1 to TRBJ1-5; D remains ambiguous. CDR3 region: CSVSAGQGNQPQHF. For the CDR3, the DNA is TGCAGCGTTTCGGCGGGCCAGGGCAATCAGCCCCAGCATTTT.